This note documents a single T cell receptor (beta chain) sequence. The antigen it binds to is not known. No much larger clonotype is one base removed from it; base qualities were not supplied. With the immunoSEQ assay, which is a bias-controlled multiplex PCR relying on V- and J-specific primers, TCR beta CDR3 regions were amplified from genomic DNA. In a second PCR step, the CDR3 amplicons were tagged with a proprietary barcode plus Illumina adapter sequences. CDR3 libraries were sequenced on an Illumina MiSeq instrument. Under the source paper's analysis protocol: Export and quality control were done with immunoSEQ Analyzer 3.0, while downstream analyses used R Bioconductor and Immunarch. Only productive rearrangements in the normalized downsampled data set were used to calculate repertoire metrics. In the normalized cohort, a clonotype counted as pathologically expanded if the clonotype was larger than 5 templates. The Inverse Simpson Index was used to measure repertoire diversity. To capture all clonotypes, the CMV-specificity analyses were run on the non-normalized data set. Drawn from immuneACCESS, this table holds only the in-frame rearrangements with V and J called that TCRdb kept. Clones are partly lost; checked studies trace under half to an unresolved V gene and leave the rest unexplained. The V and J calls and the clone size are those of that table, but D and trimming were determined from the DNA. The sample data list approximately 9,100 clones, and approximately 80% of these were observed just once. Clones ranked in the top ten supply 4.5% to 5.5% of the sample.

This record comes from a study of T cell clonotyping in hematopoietic cell transplantation (dated by TCRdb to the early 2020s). Background on the whole study: A total of 135 blood samples were collected in the study from roughly 32 consecutive transplant recipients and their related donors. Recruitment of patients was conducted between 2015 and January 2017, and follow-up was continued until September 2020 or death. The paper's findings and limits, for the study overall: Sample size was limited, and cells were not sorted, so CD4 and CD8 repertoire contributions could not be separated. Recipient repertoires showed only a small fraction of overlap with donor repertoires, and over 95% appeared de novo at the given depth. Recipient TCR diversity fell after transplant, with pathologically expanded clonotypes rising progressively from day 30 to day 180. Broader TCR repertoire diversity after transplant was predicted by Inverse Simpson Index values from donors and from recipients before transplant.

The CDR3 sequence holds 20 residues, the cysteine and phenylalanine included. Only the CDR3 part of the read is kept: 60 bases, read in frame from the first base. Trimming accounts for 5 bases at V and 4 bases at J, while the number of junction bases matched to no gene is 14. CDR1 and CDR2 are read off the germline V gene (reference sequence) as MNHEY and SMNVEV. This specimen's time point label, interpreted: 180 days after allo-HCT. Recipient blood was collected about 28 days before transplant and at days 30, 100 and 180 after transplant. Using Nuclei Lysis Solution, genomic DNA was extracted from unfractionated peripheral blood mononuclear cells that were either fresh or cryopreserved.

This sequence originates from a female patient aged 50 to 60 who had an allogeneic stem cell transplant from an unrelated donor, so the T cells may come from the graft donor. Some clones in this sample may be carry-over from other donors' samples. This sequence uses TRBV27 and TRBJ2-2, with 15 junctional bases fitting TRBD2. The material sequenced was peripheral blood mononuclear cells, taken 180 days after allogeneic stem cell transplant. The CDR3 is CASSPTPGLAGGPGTGELFF. The base sequence is TGTGCCAGCAGTCCCACTCCTGGACTAGCGGGGGGGCCTGGCACCGGGGAGCTGTTTTTT.